This is a list of T cell receptor beta chains from one sample in a study of blood T cell repertoires in COVID-19. Only in-frame clones appear in the TCRdb table, and some are missing; sequencing was by immunoSEQ multiplex PCR. The data contain some 450,000 clones, approximately 88% of them seen just once; the ten biggest clones take up roughly 12%. Sequencing input: peripheral blood. These TCRs come from a woman in her fifties or sixties with COVID-19, enrolled during active disease. CDR3s include the opening cysteine and the closing phenylalanine or tryptophan. The order of the fields is clone size, D gene, V gene, CDR3 length, J gene, CDR3 protein, CDR3 DNA. The D gene is left open where the match is weak. Rows give clone size only sometimes, using once, few, many, or a class for an expanded clone.

abundance: .
d_gene: .
v_gene: TRBV19
len: 15
j_gene: TRBJ2-5
CDR3aa: CASSVNPTGSETQYF
CDR3nt: TGTGCCAGTAGTGTGAATCCAACAGGGTCGGAGACCCAGTACTTC

abundance: .
d_gene: TRBD2
v_gene: TRBV11-2
len: 16
j_gene: TRBJ2-1
CDR3aa: CASSSMGGIPYNEQFF
CDR3nt: TGTGCCAGCAGCTCTATGGGGGGGATTCCCTACAATGAGCAGTTCTTC

abundance: .
d_gene: .
v_gene: TRBV6-6
len: 13
j_gene: TRBJ1-1
CDR3aa: CASLRDLNTEAFF
CDR3nt: TGTGCCAGCCTCAGGGACTTGAACACTGAAGCTTTCTTT

abundance: .
d_gene: TRBD1
v_gene: TRBV9
len: 15
j_gene: TRBJ1-2
CDR3aa: CASSVAGQGAYGYTF
CDR3nt: TGTGCCAGCAGCGTCGCGGGACAGGGGGCCTATGGCTACACCTTC

abundance: few
d_gene: .
v_gene: TRBV5-1
len: 16
j_gene: TRBJ1-2
CDR3aa: CASSLGVSVGEYGYTF
CDR3nt: TGCGCCAGCAGCTTGGGAGTATCCGTAGGGGAATATGGCTACACCTTC

abundance: few
d_gene: TRBD2
v_gene: TRBV28
len: 15
j_gene: TRBJ2-3
CDR3aa: CASSPPSGLTDTQYF
CDR3nt: TGTGCCAGCAGCCCCCCTAGCGGACTCACAGATACGCAGTATTTT

abundance: .
d_gene: .
v_gene: TRBV27
len: 14
j_gene: TRBJ1-1
CDR3aa: CASRPIPGGTEAFF
CDR3nt: TGTGCCAGCAGACCCATCCCGGGAGGCACTGAAGCTTTCTTT

abundance: .
d_gene: .
v_gene: TRBV7-9
len: 15
j_gene: TRBJ1-3
CDR3aa: CASSPPDKPGNTIYF
CDR3nt: TGTGCCAGCAGCCCTCCGGACAAGCCTGGAAACACCATATATTTT

abundance: .
d_gene: TRBD2
v_gene: TRBV30
len: 18
j_gene: TRBJ2-4
CDR3aa: CAWSPTRTSGGAGNIQYF
CDR3nt: TGTGCCTGGAGTCCTACTCGGACTAGCGGGGGGGCCGGAAACATTCAGTACTTC

abundance: once
d_gene: .
v_gene: TRBV7-9
len: 13
j_gene: TRBJ2-1
CDR3aa: CASSSQRTGEQFF
CDR3nt: TGTGCCAGCAGCTCCCAACGTACTGGTGAGCAGTTCTTC

abundance: few
d_gene: TRBD1
v_gene: TRBV5-4
len: 16
j_gene: TRBJ1-3
CDR3aa: CASSSRGQGAGNTIYF
CDR3nt: TGTGCCAGCAGCTCCAGGGGACAGGGGGCTGGAAACACCATATATTTT

abundance: .
d_gene: .
v_gene: TRBV6-4
len: 14
j_gene: TRBJ1-1
CDR3aa: CASRDTDSNTEAFF
CDR3nt: TGTGCCAGCAGGGATACCGACAGTAACACTGAAGCTTTCTTT

abundance: .
d_gene: TRBD1
v_gene: TRBV4-1
len: 17
j_gene: TRBJ1-5
CDR3aa: CASSQEGGQGAYQPQHF
CDR3nt: TGCGCCAGCAGCCAAGAAGGAGGGCAGGGGGCGTATCAGCCCCAGCATTTT

abundance: once
d_gene: TRBD1
v_gene: TRBV2
len: 14
j_gene: TRBJ1-2
CDR3aa: CASRETGGIGGYTF
CDR3nt: TGTGCCAGCAGGGAGACAGGGGGGATCGGGGGCTACACCTTC

abundance: .
d_gene: TRBD2
v_gene: TRBV7-9
len: 15
j_gene: TRBJ2-5
CDR3aa: CASSLASGRGETQYF
CDR3nt: TGTGCCAGCAGCTTAGCCTCCGGGAGGGGGGAGACCCAGTACTTC

abundance: .
d_gene: TRBD1
v_gene: TRBV6-5
len: 14
j_gene: TRBJ1-3
CDR3aa: CASSRPGQGNTIYF
CDR3nt: TGTGCCAGCAGTAGGCCGGGACAGGGAAACACCATATATTTT

abundance: .
d_gene: TRBD1
v_gene: TRBV27
len: 14
j_gene: TRBJ1-2
CDR3aa: CASSHRGPNYGYTF
CDR3nt: TGTGCCAGCAGCCACAGGGGCCCTAACTATGGCTACACCTTC

abundance: .
d_gene: .
v_gene: TRBV2
len: 14
j_gene: TRBJ1-2
CDR3aa: CASSESDIQGGYTF
CDR3nt: TGTGCCAGCAGTGAATCGGACATCCAGGGGGGCTACACCTTC

abundance: .
d_gene: TRBD1
v_gene: TRBV4-2
len: 16
j_gene: TRBJ1-2
CDR3aa: CASSQEPDRVAAGYTF
CDR3nt: TGTGCCAGCAGCCAAGAACCAGACAGGGTAGCGGCTGGCTACACCTTC

abundance: .
d_gene: TRBD2
v_gene: TRBV7-9
len: 16
j_gene: TRBJ2-6
CDR3aa: CAGRAVPRSGANVLTF
CDR3nt: TGTGCCGGGAGGGCAGTTCCCCGCTCTGGGGCCAACGTCCTGACTTTC

abundance: .
d_gene: .
v_gene: TRBV27
len: 14
j_gene: TRBJ1-2
CDR3aa: CASSIGRRNYGYTF
CDR3nt: TGTGCCAGCAGTATTGGACGGAGGAACTATGGCTACACCTTC

abundance: once
d_gene: .
v_gene: TRBV5-4
len: 14
j_gene: TRBJ1-1
CDR3aa: CASSDTLPGTEAFF
CDR3nt: TGTGCCAGCAGCGACACTCTTCCGGGAACTGAAGCTTTCTTT

abundance: few
d_gene: .
v_gene: TRBV11-3
len: 13
j_gene: TRBJ2-2
CDR3aa: CASSRNPTGELFF
CDR3nt: TGTGCCAGCAGCCGCAACCCGACAGGGGAGCTGTTTTTT

abundance: .
d_gene: .
v_gene: TRBV30
len: 12
j_gene: TRBJ2-7
CDR3aa: CAWSLAPGEQYF
CDR3nt: TGTGCCTGGAGTCTTGCACCGGGAGAGCAGTACTTC

abundance: .
d_gene: .
v_gene: TRBV2
len: 14
j_gene: TRBJ1-1
CDR3aa: CASSLRQMDTEAFF
CDR3nt: TGTGCCAGCAGCCTAAGACAGATGGACACTGAAGCTTTCTTT

abundance: .
d_gene: .
v_gene: TRBV28
len: 13
j_gene: TRBJ1-1
CDR3aa: CASSSQGNTEAFF
CDR3nt: TGTGCCAGCAGTTCCCAGGGGAACACTGAAGCTTTCTTT

abundance: .
d_gene: .
v_gene: TRBV4-1
len: 16
j_gene: TRBJ1-2
CDR3aa: CASSQDGTGLNYGYTF
CDR3nt: TGCGCCAGCAGCCAAGATGGGACGGGACTTAACTATGGCTACACCTTC

abundance: .
d_gene: TRBD1
v_gene: TRBV12-3/TRBV12-4
len: 13
j_gene: TRBJ1-1
CDR3aa: CASSRDSLTEAFF
CDR3nt: TGTGCCAGCAGCCGGGACAGCCTCACTGAAGCTTTCTTT

abundance: .
d_gene: .
v_gene: TRBV7-2
len: 15
j_gene: TRBJ1-2
CDR3aa: CASGSFRAELYGYTF
CDR3nt: TGTGCCAGCGGAAGCTTCAGGGCAGAACTGTATGGCTACACCTTC